Listed below are T cell receptor beta chains from one sample, sequenced in a study of HIV-infected patients and healthy controls. TCRdb re-derived calls from the 5' RACE reads in MiXCR, one entry per CDR3 protein. This table has around 62,000 distinct CDR3 sequences, roughly a fifth appearing once. Sequencing input: CD4+ T cells from blood. The receptors come from a human donor in good health. Both conserved end residues are part of each CDR3. A D gene is named only where the DNA matches it firmly. Clone size is not always given. Where it is, it says once, few, many or a class for expanded clones.

many,TRBJ2-3,NA,TRBV2,TGTGCCAGCAGATCAACGGGGGTAACGCAGTATTTT,CASRSTGVTQYF
NA,TRBJ1-5,TRBD1,TRBV5-6,TGTGCCAGCAGCCTCAGGGGGACGGGCAATCAGCCCCAGCATTTT,CASSLRGTGNQPQHF
many,TRBJ2-4,NA,TRBV6-2/TRBV6-3,TGTGCCAGCAGTTACTCGACGTTAACAGATATAGCCAAAAACATTCAGTACTTC,CASSYSTLTDIAKNIQYF
many,TRBJ1-2,NA,TRBV2,TGTGCCAGCGGTCTGGAGGTTAACTATGGCTACACCTTC,CASGLEVNYGYTF
few,TRBJ2-7,NA,TRBV18,TGTGCCAGCTCACCAGGCTCAGGGACATCCGAGCAGTACTTC,CASSPGSGTSEQYF
few,TRBJ2-3,NA,TRBV24-1,TGTGCCACCAGTGACCCTTCTAGCACAGATACGCAGTATTTT,CATSDPSSTDTQYF
many,TRBJ2-3,TRBD2,TRBV6-6,TGTGCCAGCACCCGGGACTATCCATCTAGCACAGATACGCAGTATTTT,CASTRDYPSSTDTQYF
few,TRBJ2-2,TRBD2,TRBV7-7,TGTGCTAGCAGTCCGGGTAGCGGGAGTTCCGCCGGGGAGCTGTTTTTT,CASSPGSGSSAGELFF
many,TRBJ2-7,NA,TRBV6-2/TRBV6-3,TGTGCCAGCAGTTACCAGGACACCTCCTACGAGCAGTACTTC,CASSYQDTSYEQYF
few,TRBJ1-1,NA,TRBV5-1,TGCGCCAGCAGCTTGCTCGGACCAAGGAACACTGAAGCTTTCTTT,CASSLLGPRNTEAFF
few,TRBJ1-1,TRBD1,TRBV24-1,TGTGCCACCAGTGATTCAGGACAGGATGAAGCTTTCTTT,CATSDSGQDEAFF
many,TRBJ2-7,NA,TRBV12-3/TRBV12-4,TGTGCCAGCAGCCTGGGGGTCTCCTACGAGCAGTACTTC,CASSLGVSYEQYF
few,TRBJ2-5,TRBD1,TRBV27,TGTGCCAGCAGACCGGGACAGGGAGGGGAGACCCAGTACTTC,CASRPGQGGETQYF
few,TRBJ1-1,NA,TRBV3-1,TGTGCCAGCAGCCAAGCGGGGGGCCACTTAAGGAACACTGAAGCTTTCTTT,CASSQAGGHLRNTEAFF
NA,TRBJ1-2,NA,TRBV5-6,TGTGCCAGCAGATATAGAACAGGCGGGAGAAACTATGGCTACACCTTC,CASRYRTGGRNYGYTF
many,TRBJ2-4,NA,TRBV14,TGTGCCAGCAGCCAGTTCTCGGGCATTCAGTACTTC,CASSQFSGIQYF
many,TRBJ2-7,TRBD2,TRBV20-1,TGCAGTGCTCCTATAGCGGGGGCCTCCTACGAGCAGTACTTC,CSAPIAGASYEQYF
few,TRBJ2-3,NA,TRBV5-1,TGCGCCAGCAGCCCTCAGTGGGCGGAAGGCACAGATACGCAGTATTTT,CASSPQWAEGTDTQYF
NA,TRBJ1-1,NA,TRBV5-1,TGCGCCAGCAGCTTGGAACAGAGTGGCACTGAAGCTTTCTTT,CASSLEQSGTEAFF
NA,TRBJ1-1,NA,TRBV29-1,TGCAGCGTTGTCGGCAGGGTTGGAACTGAAGCTTTCTTT,CSVVGRVGTEAFF
many,TRBJ2-7,NA,TRBV7-6,TGTGCCAGCAGCTTAGGTCCGAACGCGGGCTACGAGCAGTACTTC,CASSLGPNAGYEQYF